This T cell receptor beta chain was sequenced in a study of PD-L1 blockade in urothelial cancer. Study-wide context: About 90% of the roughly 29 patients were men with bladder-origin urothelial cancer. Timepoints chosen for blood analysis were 3 weeks (second dose) and 6 weeks after treatment start.

The study enrolled patients with locally advanced or metastatic urothelial carcinoma. Germline-derived CDR1 and CDR2 are SGDLS and YYNGEE. The CDR3 has 12 amino acids. The V gene lost 1 base and the J gene lost 9 bases, with 10 bases spanning the gap. This clone has more than one count but fewer than ten. Each PCR had synthetic TCR analog templates added to it as a spike-in. Assay: immunoSEQ multiplex PCR; the TCRdb copy retains only in-frame clones and omits some. Among roughly 100,000 clones, approximately 86% were seen once, and the ten largest hold approximately 2.4%. V usage is TRBV9 and J usage is TRBJ1-2; unclear D gene. Specimen: PBMCs, collected around atezolizumab (anti-PD-L1) treatment. The TCR comes from a man between 50 and 59 years old with urothelial cancer. The CDR3: CASSVNMRSYTF. CDR3 sequence (DNA): TGTGCCAGCAGCGTAAATATGAGAAGCTACACCTTC.